The 27 T cell receptor beta chains below were found in one sample sequenced in a study of OX40 agonist ivuxolimab in advanced cancers. Produced via immunoSEQ multiplex PCR; TCRdb's table is partial and in-frame only. The repertoire consists of tens of thousands of clones, with about 79% occurring once and the leading ten covering about 1.1%. Sequenced material: CD4+ or CD8+ T cells sorted from blood, taken in a trial of the OX40 agonist ivuxolimab. Receptors were obtained from an adult with an advanced solid tumor such as melanoma, head and neck, liver or kidney cancer.

J is TRBJ1-2 and V is TRBV9; 7 positions agree with TRBD1. Germline trimming cut 0 bases from V and 4 bases from J; bases unmatched to any gene: 15. Germline CDR1 is SGDLS and CDR2 is YYNGEE. CDR3 length equals 18 residues. This CDR3 reads CASSVGDVSGGVPYGYTF. The DNA for the CDR3 is TGTGCCAGCAGCGTAGGCGATGTGTCAGGGGGAGTCCCCTATGGCTACACCTTC.

The chain couples TRBV9 to TRBJ2-5; D call uncertain. Germline-derived CDR1 and CDR2 are SGDLS and YYNGEE. V was shortened by 1 base and J by 5 bases, with 18 bases between the two germline ends. This CDR3 spans 16 amino acids. The DNA of the CDR3 is TGTGCCAGCAGCGTATCTCCAGGCGGCCTGGAGGAGACCCAGTACTTC. It specifies CASSVSPGGLEETQYF.

The rearrangement links TRBV7-8 to TRBJ1-1; D possibly corresponds to TRBD1 (6 bases). The germline V and J ends were trimmed by 1 base and 0 bases, with 9 bases remaining between them. Germline-derived CDR1 and CDR2 are SGHVS and FQNEAQ. The CDR3 is 15 residues long. The CDR3 DNA reads as TGTGCCAGCAGCTTAGTGCGGGGGCTGAACACTGAAGCTTTCTTT. It specifies CASSLVRGLNTEAFF.

The rearrangement joins TRBV7-2 to TRBJ2-1; D call uncertain. The V gene's germline CDR1 is SGHTA and CDR2 FQGNSA. CDR3 length: 15 residues. Trimming took 6 bases from V and 0 from J, leaving 12 bases between them. CDR3 DNA sequence: TGTGCCAGCAGTTACCATTGGAGCTCCTACAATGAGCAGTTCTTC. Protein: CASSYHWSSYNEQFF.

V is TRBV11-3 and J is TRBJ2-2; the D is unclear. Germline V lookup: CDR1 SGHNT, CDR2 YENEEA. This CDR3 has 13 residues. Trimming pared 0 bases from V and 6 bases from J, leaving 5 bases between. CDR3 loop: CASSLDGPGELFF. The CDR3 DNA is TGTGCCAGCAGCTTAGACGGGCCCGGGGAGCTGTTTTTT.

This chain connects TRBV16 to TRBJ1-6; the D is unclear. V dropped 2 bases and J dropped 4 bases, with 6 bases sitting between them. The germline CDR1 and CDR2 sequences are KGHSY and FQNENV. The CDR3 is 14 amino acids. As DNA, the CDR3 is TGTGCCAGCAGCCAAGCCCGATATAATTCACCCCTCCACTTT. Its translation is CASSQARYNSPLHF.

In regard to this clone: Other DNA variants within this sample encode the same CDR3. The rearrangement links TRBV2 to TRBJ2-7, with D possibly TRBD2 on 5 matching bases. Germline V gene lookup returns CDR1 SNHLY and CDR2 FYNNEI. CDR3 length equals 15 residues. Between the trimmed V and J ends, which lost 5 bases and 7 bases, there was a span of 21 bases. The CDR3 spells CASSLRGQALGEQYF. The CDR3 DNA follows: TGTGCCAGCAGTCTACGAGGGCAGGCTTTGGGTGAGCAGTACTTC.

CDR3 bases: TGTGCCAGCAGTACAGAGAGACAGGGCGACTATGGCTACACCTTC. It translates to CASSTERQGDYGYTF. The rearrangement links TRBV6-5 to TRBJ1-2; 7 bases agree with TRBD1. Germline V lookup: CDR1 MNHEY, CDR2 SVGAGI. The ends lost 5 bases at V and 3 bases at J; junction bases unmatched: 9. The CDR3 spans 15 residues.

The chain joins TRBV6-1 to TRBJ2-5; D is ambiguous. Trimming took off 7 bases at V and 1 base at J, with 7 bases between the two ends. The CDR3 loop spans 12 amino acids. Germline V lookup: CDR1 MNHNS, CDR2 SASEGT. The CDR3 DNA follows: TGTGCCAGCACAGCAACCCAAGAGACCCAGTACTTC. As protein: CASTATQETQYF.

The CDR3 region is CASSGGRTNQPQHF. In DNA, the CDR3 is TGTGCCTCGAGTGGGGGGAGGACCAATCAGCCCCAGCATTTT. J is TRBJ1-5 and V is TRBV18, with D possibly TRBD1 on 5 matching bases. Germline assignment: CDR1 KGHSH and CDR2 LQKENI. The CDR3 consists of 14 residues. V gave up 11 bases and J gave up 3 bases, with 17 bases separating them.

CDR3 residues: CASSSGVRANYGYTF. For the CDR3, the DNA is TGTGCCAGCTCATCAGGGGTCCGAGCTAACTATGGCTACACCTTC. The gene calls are TRBV18 and TRBJ1-2, with D tentatively TRBD1 (6 bases). Germline CDR1 is KGHSH and CDR2 is LQKENI. The V end was cut by 5 bases, the J end by 0 bases, with 13 bases between. The CDR3 is made up of 15 amino acids.

This chain links TRBV19 with TRBJ1-2; D gene unclear. The CDR3 loop spans 15 amino acids. The ends were cut back, 3 bases at V and 9 bases at J, with 20 bases in the middle. CDR1 and CDR2 (germline): LNHDA, SQIVND (reference sequence). The CDR3 here is CASSIARGGGRSYTF. CDR3 DNA: TGTGCCAGTAGTATCGCCCGGGGAGGTGGTAGGAGCTACACCTTC.

V gene TRBV12-5 combines with J gene TRBJ2-3; perhaps TRBD1 as D (6 bases). Trimming stripped 1 base from V and 2 bases from J, with 10 bases between. The V gene's germline CDR1 is LGHNT and CDR2 FRNRAP. The CDR3 runs 15 residues. CDR3 coding DNA: TGTGCTAGTGGTTTGGGACAGGAATCCACAGATACGCAGTATTTT. It encodes CASGLGQESTDTQYF.

V and J are TRBV29-1 and TRBJ2-1, with a possible D match to TRBD2 (5 bases). This CDR3 is built from 13 residues. Germline V CDR1 and CDR2: SQVTM, ANQGSEA. V was clipped by 6 bases and J by 7 bases, with 16 bases between them. CDR3 nucleotides: TGCAGCGTCCTCACTAGTCGGGGAAATGAGCAGTTCTTC. It specifies CSVLTSRGNEQFF.

This clone was seen only a few times. V gene TRBV19 combines with J gene TRBJ2-7; D is uncertain. There are 14 residues in the CDR3. V was pared by 3 bases and J by 1 base, with 10 bases between. Per the germline V gene, CDR1 is LNHDA and CDR2 is SQIVND (reference sequence). The CDR3 reads CASSISLLSYEQYF. As DNA, the CDR3 is TGTGCCAGTAGTATTAGTCTGCTGTCCTACGAGCAGTACTTC.

This chain connects TRBV6-5 to TRBJ1-1; the D gene is possibly TRBD1 (5 bases). CDR1 MNHEY and CDR2 SVGAGI come from the germline V gene. Trimming took 5 bases from V and 0 from J, leaving 10 bases between them. This CDR3 comprises 14 residues. The CDR3 DNA follows: TGTGCCAGCAGTGTAGACAGAATGAACACTGAAGCTTTCTTT. Protein sequence: CASSVDRMNTEAFF.

V and J are TRBV19 and TRBJ1-6; D is undetermined. Germline V gives CDR1 LNHDA, CDR2 SQIVND (reference sequence). The CDR3 is 12 amino acids. V lost 3 bases and J 9 bases, leaving 6 bases between the germline ends. The chain's CDR3 is CASSIASSPLHF. For the CDR3, the DNA is TGTGCCAGTAGTATTGCGAGTTCACCCCTCCACTTT. The full variable domain, in which reference TRBV19 and TRBJ1-6 provide the parts outside the CDR3, is DGGITQSPKYLFRKEGQNVTLSCEQNLNHDAMYWYRQDPGQGLRLIYYSQIVNDFQKGDIAEGYSVSREKKESFPLTVTSAQKNPTAFYLCASSIASSPLHFGNGTRLTVT.

The chain carries TRBV28 and TRBJ1-1, with unresolved D. V lost 7 bases and J lost 1, with 13 bases in between. Germline V CDR1 and CDR2: MDHEN, SYDVKM. The CDR3 is made up of 14 amino acids. The DNA of the CDR3 is TGTGCCAGCAACCCGCCCCTGGGGAACACTGAAGCTTTCTTT. This gives the protein CASNPPLGNTEAFF.

The CDR3 sequence: CASSQQYDRDRGYGYTF. CDR3 DNA: TGTGCCAGCAGCCAACAATATGACCGGGACAGAGGCTATGGCTACACCTTC. V is TRBV4-2 and J is TRBJ1-2, with 7 nucleotides matching TRBD1. The CDR3 has 17 amino acids. With 2 bases clipped from V and 4 bases from J, the junction kept 13 bases outside the gene matches. CDR1 and CDR2 (germline): LGHNA, YNFKEQ.

This rearrangement joins TRBV7-8 to TRBJ2-2, with 8 bases that match TRBD1. Germline lookup yields CDR1 SGHVS and CDR2 FQNEAQ. CDR3 length equals 15 residues. The trim removed 4 bases at V and 5 bases at J, leaving 6 bases unmatched. This chain's CDR3 is CASSWGDRITGELFF. The CDR3, as DNA: TGTGCCAGCAGCTGGGGGGACAGGATTACCGGGGAGCTGTTTTTT.

Comments on this clone: Distinct nucleotide sequences in the sample also encode this CDR3. CDR3 sequence (DNA): TGTGCCAGCAGCGTAGGAGGGACCGGGGAGCTGTTTTTT. Translation: CASSVGGTGELFF. The chain joins TRBV9 to TRBJ2-2; D may be TRBD2 (5 bases). The CDR3 spans 13 residues. The V gene's germline CDR1 is SGDLS and CDR2 YYNGEE. The ends were cut back, 0 bases at V and 5 bases at J, with 5 bases in the middle.

The chain uses TRBV10-3 and TRBJ2-7, with 8 bases that match TRBD1. Germline CDR1 ENHRY, CDR2 SYGVKD. V shed 6 bases, J shed 3 bases, and the junction held 4 bases outside the gene matches. The CDR3 consists of 13 residues. CDR3 DNA sequence: TGTGCCATCAGAACGGACAGGGACTACGAGCAGTACTTC. Its translation is CAIRTDRDYEQYF.

This clone was observed a single time. The chain joins TRBV5-4 to TRBJ2-5; the match to TRBD2 covers 12 bases. Germline CDR1 and CDR2: SGHNT and YYREEE (reference sequence). V lost 3 bases, J lost 2 bases, and 2 bases stayed unmatched. This CDR3 is 15 amino acids long. CDR3 residues: CASSWGTSGQETQYF. The CDR3, as DNA: TGTGCCAGCAGCTGGGGGACTAGCGGGCAAGAGACCCAGTACTTC.

The chain links TRBV10-2 to TRBJ1-5; perhaps TRBD1 as D (5 bases). V gave up 2 bases and J gave up 4 bases, with 9 bases separating them. This CDR3 has 14 amino acids. Per germline, CDR1 WSHSY and CDR2 SAAADI. The CDR3 DNA sequence: TGCGCCAGCAGTGAGAGAACAGGAAATCAGCCCCAGCATTTT. This encodes CASSERTGNQPQHF.

This clone was seen a handful of times. V usage is TRBV18 and J usage is TRBJ1-1; D perhaps matches TRBD1 (5 bases). This CDR3 contains 17 residues. Trimming removed 3 bases from V and 4 bases from J, with 21 bases in between. Germline V gene sequence: CDR1 KGHSH, CDR2 LQKENI. This CDR3 reads CASSPRSSVGQGTEAFF. The CDR3 nucleotides read TGTGCCAGCTCACCGCGGAGTTCCGTGGGTCAGGGCACTGAAGCTTTCTTT.

The chain has TRBV13 and TRBJ2-5, with 11 bases lining up with TRBD1. The CDR3 has 14 amino acids. Trimming at V came to 5 bases and at J to 5 bases, leaving 4 bases not matched to a gene. Per the germline V gene, CDR1 is PRHDT and CDR2 is FYEKMQ (reference sequence). DNA for the CDR3: TGTGCCAGCAGCGGGACAGGGGGTACGGAGACCCAGTACTTC. Translated: CASSGTGGTETQYF.

The genes are TRBV15 and TRBJ1-4, with TRBD1 matching 7 bases. Germline CDR1 and CDR2: LNHNV and YYDKDF (reference sequence). Unmatched junction bases numbered 13, after V lost 1 base and J lost 8 bases. CDR3 length: 17 residues. CDR3 in DNA: TGTGCCACCAGCAGAGTGAAGGCGACAGGGAGGGAAGAAAAACTGTTTTTT. Translated, it gives CATSRVKATGREEKLFF.